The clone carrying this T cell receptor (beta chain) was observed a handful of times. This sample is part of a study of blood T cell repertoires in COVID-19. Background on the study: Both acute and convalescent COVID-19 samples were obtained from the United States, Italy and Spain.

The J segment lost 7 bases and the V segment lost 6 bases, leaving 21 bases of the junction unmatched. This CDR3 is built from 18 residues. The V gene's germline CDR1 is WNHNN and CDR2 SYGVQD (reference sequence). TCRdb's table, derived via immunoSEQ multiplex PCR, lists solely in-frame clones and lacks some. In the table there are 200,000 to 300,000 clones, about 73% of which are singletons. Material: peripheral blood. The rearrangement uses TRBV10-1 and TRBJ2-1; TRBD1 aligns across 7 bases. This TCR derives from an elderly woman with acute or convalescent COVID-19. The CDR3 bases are TGCGCCAGCAGCTTGAGACGGTACAATCGACAGGGCTCAAATGAGCAGTTCTTC. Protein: CASSLRRYNRQGSNEQFF.